This TCR beta chain was identified in a study of blood T cells in healthy people across ages. This clonotype was seen many times. Antigen unknown. Findings and limits, study-wide: More naive CD4+ cells and higher diversity were found in long-lived than in aged donors.

The use of a sample-barcoded 5' primer and a J-beta primer mix characterized a second PCR of roughly 6 to 11 cycles. Each cDNA molecule carried a tag from a template-switch adaptor that contained 12 random nucleotides. TCRdb called the 5' RACE reads again in MiXCR, with one record for every CDR3 protein. The sample lists hundreds of thousands of distinct CDR3 sequences; less than 35% were seen once. A minimum of 7 million PBMCs was isolated per sample. This TCR derives from a woman older than 75 in good health. Sequencing used blood.

In DNA, the CDR3 is TGTGCCAGCAGCTTAATTAAGGGTGACGAGCAGTACTTC. Protein sequence: CASSLIKGDEQYF. This chain connects TRBV11-2 to TRBJ2-7; D not resolved. The length of the CDR3 is 13 residues. Germline-derived CDR1 and CDR2 are SGHAT and FQNNGV. V was trimmed by 2 bases and J by 5 bases, leaving 10 bases between them.